Below are 29 T cell receptor beta chains sequenced from a single sample in a study of T cell repertoires in cytomegalovirus infection. TCRdb recomputed calls from the reads with MiXCR, one row per CDR3 protein. This table has some 680,000 distinct CDR3 sequences, 35% appearing once. Sequencing used PBMCs. Receptor source: a human donor in good health (CMV status not recorded). Some clones in this sample may be carry-over from other donors' samples.

There are a few counts of this clonotype. This chain uses TRBV20-1 with TRBJ2-3; D possibly corresponds to TRBD1 (6 bases). The CDR3 loop spans 15 amino acids. Per the germline V gene, CDR1 is DFQATT and CDR2 is SNEGSKA (reference sequence). V was cut by 1 base and J by 4 bases, with 15 bases left in between. CDR3 region: CSARGETGESDTQYF. The CDR3 DNA sequence: TGCAGTGCTAGAGGGGAGACAGGCGAGTCAGATACGCAGTATTTT.

This chain links TRBV20-1 with TRBJ2-4, with a possible D match to TRBD2 (5 bases). This CDR3 region has 13 residues. Trimming left V 6 bases short and J 0 bases short, with 9 bases between. Per germline, CDR1 DFQATT and CDR2 SNEGSKA (reference sequence). The chain's CDR3 is CSAISVAKNIQYF. For the CDR3, the DNA is TGCAGTGCCATTAGCGTAGCCAAAAACATTCAGTACTTC.

This chain uses TRBV20-1 with TRBJ1-3; 9 positions match TRBD1. The junction had 14 bases not matched to a gene; V was cut back by 1 base and J by 7 bases. The CDR3 extends over 17 amino acids. CDR1 is DFQATT and CDR2 is SNEGSKA in the germline V gene (reference sequence). The CDR3 reads CSARAPRGQGKKNTIYF. Written as DNA, the CDR3 is TGCAGTGCTAGAGCCCCTAGGGGACAGGGAAAGAAGAACACCATATATTTT.

The table lists this clonotype with a few counts. The J gene is TRBJ2-2, the V gene TRBV5-1; D possibly corresponds to TRBD1 (6 bases). The CDR3 has 15 amino acids. Germline V gene lookup returns CDR1 SGHRS and CDR2 YFSETQ. Trimming took off 0 bases at V and 1 base at J, with 7 bases between the two ends. This CDR3 is CASSLEGQNTGELFF. DNA for the CDR3: TGCGCCAGCAGCTTGGAGGGACAGAACACCGGGGAGCTGTTTTTT.

To note about this clonotype: With a much larger clone just one base away, this may be a read error. V usage is TRBV11-2 and J usage is TRBJ2-5, with D possibly matching TRBD1 (5 bases). This CDR3 spans 13 amino acids. CDR1 SGHAT and CDR2 FQNNGV come from the germline V gene. CDR3 sequence: CAISLTGQETQYF. The DNA of the CDR3 is TGTGCCATCAGCTTAACAGGACAAGAGACCCAGTACTTC.

A word on this clonotype: This may stem from a read error, because a much larger clone lies one nucleotide away. Because it lacks the conserved phenylalanine or tryptophan at the end, this CDR3 is likely a read error. The chain has TRBV7-2 and TRBJ1-2, with 9 nucleotides matching TRBD1. The CDR3 sequence is 15 residues long. The V gene end was trimmed by 3 bases and the J gene end by 8 bases; junction bases not matched to a gene: 10. From germline, CDR1 is SGHTA and CDR2 FQGNSA. CDR3 amino acids: CASSFAGQGAEGYTL. In DNA form, the CDR3 reads TGTGCCAGCAGCTTCGCGGGACAGGGTGCAGAAGGCTACACCTTA.

About this clonotype: Since the CDR3 does not end with the conserved phenylalanine or tryptophan, this likely comes from a read error. This chain joins TRBV11-2 and TRBJ2-1; no clear D. The germline V gene encodes CDR1 SGHAT and CDR2 FQNNGV. The CDR3 is 12 amino acids. Trimming cost V 3 bases and J 5 bases, with 5 bases left between them. Here the CDR3 reads CASSLGHNEQFL. As DNA, the CDR3 is TGTGCCAGCAGCTTGGGCCACAATGAGCAGTTCTTA.

This clonotype has ten or more counts. V gene TRBV6-1 combines with J gene TRBJ2-2, with 8 bases aligning to TRBD2. CDR1 MNHNS and CDR2 SASEGT come from the germline V gene. There are 14 residues in the CDR3. J lost 5 bases, V lost 5 bases, and 4 bases had no gene match. CDR3 in DNA: TGTGCCAGCAGTAATAGCGGGGATACCGGGGAGCTGTTTTTT. As protein: CASSNSGDTGELFF.

The gene calls are TRBV19 and TRBJ1-1, with D uncertain. V lost 3 bases, J lost 3 bases, and 11 bases lay in between. The CDR3 is 14 residues long. CDR1 is LNHDA and CDR2 is SQIVND in the germline V gene (reference sequence). DNA of the CDR3: TGTGCCAGTAGTATGAGCCGCTTACACACTGAAGCTTTCTTT. Translating it yields CASSMSRLHTEAFF.

This sequence joins TRBV28 and TRBJ2-3, with D perhaps TRBD1 (8 bases). The V gene lost 5 bases and the J gene lost 3 bases, with 24 bases spanning the gap. The CDR3 consists of 18 residues. Germline V gene data show CDR1 as MDHEN and CDR2 as SYDVKM. CDR3 sequence: CASSAPKIIQGGTDTQYF. As DNA, the CDR3 is TGTGCCAGCAGTGCCCCGAAAATAATACAGGGGGGGACAGATACGCAGTATTTT.

This clonotype was observed a few times. The J gene is TRBJ2-7, the V gene TRBV6-5; tentatively, D is TRBD1 (6 bases). Trimming removed 5 bases from V and 2 bases from J, with 13 bases in between. This CDR3 spans 14 amino acids. Germline CDR1 MNHEY, CDR2 SVGAGI. CDR3: CASSPQRTAYEQYF. The CDR3 region has the DNA TGTGCCAGCAGTCCACAAAGGACAGCCTACGAGCAGTACTTC.

The table lists this clonotype with a few counts. The chain carries TRBV5-4 and TRBJ2-3, with D perhaps TRBD1 (6 bases). The germline V and J ends were trimmed by 2 bases and 4 bases, with 14 bases remaining between them. CDR1 is SGHNT, CDR2 YYREEE, per germline (reference sequence). This CDR3 region has 15 residues. CDR3 in amino acids: CASSFPGVMADTQYF. CDR3 sequence (DNA): TGTGCCAGCAGCTTCCCAGGGGTTATGGCAGATACGCAGTATTTT.

This clonotype was picked up one time. This clone may be a read error of a much larger clone one base away. It is likely a read error, because the conserved phenylalanine at the end of the CDR3 is missing. The genes are TRBV7-8 and TRBJ2-4; D perhaps matches TRBD2 (5 bases). The CDR3 contains 15 residues. Germline V gene data show CDR1 as SGHVS and CDR2 as FQNEAQ. The V end lost 4 bases, the J end lost 8 bases, and 18 bases lay between the germline ends. The CDR3 sequence: CASSSTGPGVDIQYL. As DNA, the CDR3 is TGTGCCAGCAGCTCAACCGGGCCCGGGGTTGACATTCAGTACCTC.

This clonotype was counted a few times. V usage is TRBV2 and J usage is TRBJ1-2; D unclear. Germline-derived CDR1 and CDR2 are SNHLY and FYNNEI. This CDR3 comprises 13 residues. With 7 bases removed from V and 8 bases from J, the gap between germline ends came to 17 bases. The CDR3 loop reads CASNGGSEEGYTF. CDR3 coding DNA: TGTGCCAGCAATGGAGGGAGTGAAGAGGGCTACACCTTC. Based on the CDR3 plus reference TRBV2 and TRBJ1-2, the full variable domain is EPEVTQTPSHQVTQMGQEVILRCVPISNHLYFYWYRQILGQKVEFLVSFYNNEISEKSEIFDDQFSVERPDGSNFTLKIRSTKLEDSAMYFCASNGGSEEGYTFGSGTRLTVV.

This clonotype has only a few counts. The chain is built from TRBV7-8 and TRBJ2-7, with a possible D match to TRBD2 (7 bases). Germline loops: CDR1 SGHVS, CDR2 FQNEAQ. With 5 bases removed from V and 4 bases from J, the gap between germline ends came to 21 bases. This CDR3 contains 16 residues. CDR3 sequence reads: CASSEGGGVQGYEQYF. CDR3 DNA sequence: TGTGCCAGCAGCGAGGGTGGGGGGGTTCAGGGGTACGAGCAGTACTTC.

In nucleotides, the CDR3 is TGTGCCAGCAGTTCCCAGACAGGGGCCTACGAGCAGTACTTC. This encodes CASSSQTGAYEQYF. V is TRBV12-3 or TRBV12-4 and J is TRBJ2-7; TRBD1 agrees at 8 bases. Unmatched junction bases numbered 4, after V lost 4 bases and J lost 2 bases. The CDR3 contains 14 residues.

The rearrangement joins TRBV30 to TRBJ1-1; no definite D call. The germline V gene has CDR1 GTSNPN and CDR2 SVGIG (reference sequence). V lost 2 bases, J lost 0 bases, and 4 bases lay in between. The CDR3 is made up of 12 amino acids. DNA of the CDR3: TGTGCCTGGAGTACGGTGAACACTGAAGCTTTCTTT. It translates to CAWSTVNTEAFF.

This clonotype was observed a handful of times. V gene TRBV19 combines with J gene TRBJ2-1; TRBD2 aligns across 14 bases. The CDR3 has 16 amino acids. J lost 6 bases, V lost 10 bases, and 11 bases had no gene match. In germline, CDR1 is LNHDA, CDR2 SQIVND (reference sequence). CDR3 in amino acids: CATEPRTSGRSNEQFF. The CDR3 DNA reads TGTGCCACGGAACCCCGGACTAGCGGGAGGTCCAATGAGCAGTTCTTC.

The chain links TRBV29-1 to TRBJ2-7; the match to TRBD2 covers 9 bases. The CDR3 length is 13 residues. Germline V gene data show CDR1 as SQVTM and CDR2 as ANQGSEA. V trimming: 7 bases; J trimming: 3 bases; junction bases outside the gene matches: 7. CDR3: CSATGTSYYEQYF. As DNA, the CDR3 is TGCAGCGCCACCGGGACTAGCTACTACGAGCAGTACTTC.

The chain combines TRBV7-2 with TRBJ1-2, with 8 bases matching TRBD1. The CDR3 sequence is 14 residues long. The junction had 12 bases not matched to a gene; V was cut back by 7 bases and J by 8 bases. Germline V gives CDR1 SGHTA, CDR2 FQGNSA. CDR3: CASKSQGAHIGYTF. In nucleotides, the CDR3 is TGTGCCAGCAAAAGCCAGGGGGCGCATATAGGCTACACCTTC.

V and J are TRBV7-8 and TRBJ2-1; weak D call: TRBD2 (5 bases). Germline V gene sequence: CDR1 SGHVS, CDR2 FQNEAQ. Trimming stripped 3 bases from V and 9 bases from J, with 15 bases between. CDR3 length: 14 residues. The CDR3 DNA sequence: TGTGCCAGCAGCTTTAGCCGCCGGGATGTTGAGCAGTTCTTC. Protein: CASSFSRRDVEQFF.

This chain links TRBV7-9 with TRBJ2-5; 8 positions agree with TRBD1. CDR3 length equals 15 residues. The V gene end was trimmed by 5 bases and the J gene end by 1 base; junction bases not matched to a gene: 6. Germline-derived CDR1 and CDR2 are SEHNR and FQNEAQ (reference sequence). The CDR3 protein is CASSTSQGAQETQYF. DNA of the CDR3: TGTGCCAGCAGCACCTCTCAGGGGGCCCAAGAGACCCAGTACTTC.

The chain employs TRBV27 and TRBJ1-4, with TRBD1 as a possible D gene (5 bases). The CDR3 sequence is 15 residues long. CDR1 is MNHEY, CDR2 SMNVEV, per germline (reference sequence). V dropped 3 bases and J dropped 0 bases, with 8 bases sitting between them. The CDR3 here is CASSFRGATNEKLFF. CDR3 bases: TGTGCCAGCAGTTTTAGGGGAGCAACTAATGAAAAACTGTTTTTT.

This chain uses TRBV4-3 with TRBJ1-6; 10 positions agree with TRBD1. Trimming at V came to 8 bases and at J to 8 bases, leaving 6 bases not matched to a gene. Germline CDR1 is LGHNA and CDR2 is YSLEER. The CDR3 is 14 residues long. The CDR3 here is CASRRQGADSPLHF. The DNA of the CDR3 is TGCGCCAGCCGTAGACAGGGGGCCGATTCACCCCTCCACTTT.

The V call is TRBV19, the J call TRBJ1-5; no firm D call. Germline CDR1 and CDR2: LNHDA and SQIVND (reference sequence). Trimming pared 7 bases from V and 1 base from J, leaving 11 bases between. This CDR3 is built from 14 residues. The CDR3 nucleotides read TGTGCCAGTATGTCCTACAGAAGCAATCAGCCCCAGCATTTT. This codes for CASMSYRSNQPQHF.

The chain employs TRBV4-2 and TRBJ2-5; the D gene is possibly TRBD1 (5 bases). V was pared by 0 bases and J by 3 bases, with 17 bases between. The germline V gene has CDR1 LGHNA and CDR2 YNFKEQ. This CDR3 contains 17 residues. The CDR3 region has the DNA TGTGCCAGCAGCCAAGATGCCTTTCAGGGCTACGAAGAGACCCAGTACTTC. This sequence encodes CASSQDAFQGYEETQYF.

Details on this clonotype: The germline gene is not matched at one end of the junction; a read error may be the cause. This chain links TRBV12-3 or TRBV12-4 with TRBJ1-6, with TRBD1 as a possible D gene (5 bases). The CDR3 contains 16 residues. The chain's CDR3 is CASSHNFLGPNSPLHF. Here the CDR3 DNA reads TGTGCCAGCAGCCATAATTTTTTGGGACCCAATTCACCCCTACACTTT.

On this clonotype: Without the conserved terminal phenylalanine or tryptophan, this CDR3 likely stems from a read error. No DNA is shown, since the ends of the CDR3 on it are uncertain; the CDR3 is the one TCRdb lists. CDR3 residues: CASSLTGTSPSETRYL. The rearrangement joins TRBV7-2 to TRBJ2-5; TRBD2 was called by the table and not checked on the DNA. Germline assignment: CDR1 SGHTA and CDR2 FQGNSA. The CDR3 spans 16 amino acids, including both terminal residues.

The V and J genes are TRBV28 and TRBJ1-2, with D possibly matching TRBD1 (6 bases). The CDR3 loop spans 12 amino acids. Germline V gene lookup returns CDR1 MDHEN and CDR2 SYDVKM. Trimming took off 3 bases at V and 8 bases at J, with 10 bases between the two ends. The CDR3 nucleotides are TGTGCCAGCAGTTTCCAGGGGAGGGGCTACACCTTC. Translation: CASSFQGRGYTF.